This T cell receptor beta chain stems from a study of a mutant IDH1 vaccine in newly diagnosed glioma. Study-level background: Vaccinations were initiated 4-6 weeks following radiotherapy alone, or were given together with temozolomide cycles. Earlier therapy was either radiotherapy, temozolomide, or both, and most got both.

Clones were read by immunoSEQ multiplex PCR, and TCRdb kept only the in-frame ones, dropping some. Among fewer than 45,000 clones listed, around 90% were seen once. The CDR3 is 17 amino acids. The J segment lost 7 bases and the V segment lost 2 bases, leaving 11 bases of the junction unmatched. Germline V gene lookup returns CDR1 SEHNR and CDR2 FQNEAQ (reference sequence). Described time point: week 23, last vaccination. Each dose of the vaccine consisted of 300 ug of mutant IDH1 20-mer peptide, with topical imiquimod. Whole-study findings and limits: Across multiple MHC alleles, about 95% of patients had vaccine-induced responses. Whatever changes occurred in top peripheral T cell clonotypes seemed unrelated to pseudoprogression.

Concerning this clone itself: Antigen specificity is unknown.

The sequenced sample was PBMCs, obtained from a glioma patient whose treatment included an IDH1 peptide vaccine. The receptor was isolated from a middle-aged man with glioma. This chain uses TRBV7-9 with TRBJ2-7, with TRBD2 matching over 13 bases. The chain's CDR3 is CASSLPPLAGGPYEQYF. The CDR3 coding sequence is TGTGCCAGCAGCTTACCCCCACTAGCGGGAGGGCCATATGAGCAGTACTTC.